This TCR beta chain came from a study of blood T cell repertoires in COVID-19. At the level of the study: The cDNA or gDNA used as material had been derived from T cells, B-cell-depleted T cells, or PBMCs.

This clone was detected a few times. How the authors handled the data: Amplification with reference gene primers provided the estimates of nucleated cell counts. Assay used: immunoSEQ multiplex PCR; TCRdb lists only in-frame clones, some missing. D and trimming were read from the DNA, whereas the V and J calls and clone size are those reported in that table. In the table there are hundreds of thousands of clones, more than 80% of which are singletons. Trimming shortened V by 0 bases and J by 6 bases, and 9 bases separated the two germline ends. This CDR3 has 14 residues. Germline-derived CDR1 and CDR2 are SGDLS and YYNGEE.

The gene calls are TRBV9 and TRBJ2-2; no reliable D call. The sample consisted of peripheral blood. This receptor was taken from a woman in her twenties or thirties with active or convalescent COVID-19. This CDR3 is CASSVDQVPGELFF. In DNA form, the CDR3 reads TGTGCCAGCAGCGTAGATCAGGTCCCCGGGGAGCTGTTTTTT.